This T cell receptor beta chain was obtained from a study of T cell repertoires in cytomegalovirus infection (dated by TCRdb to about 2019). For context, the study as a whole: The peptide stimulations were aimed at well-studied HLA-B-restricted epitopes as well as recently identified HLA-C-restricted CMV epitopes, whose presentation resists viral immunomodulation. Donor HLA type was relevant to the analysis, as public TCR beta signatures indicated carriage of CMV infection together with the matching HLA type.

CDR1 and CDR2, per the germline V gene, are SQVTM and ANQGSEA. Here V drops 3 bases and J drops 1 base, and the junction holds 8 bases not matched to any gene. Spanning cysteine to phenylalanine, the CDR3 consists of 15 amino acids. Only the CDR3 DNA is retained, 45 bases long and in frame from the first base. The treatment or condition label, as the study defines it: in vitro stimulation with specific CMV peptide epitopes to enrich CMV-specific T cells. Here is what the overall study found, with its caveats: In both this cohort and an independent approximately 400-donor cohort, the cumulative frequency of public TCR beta family members distinguished carriers of CMV infection plus the relevant HLA type. The ex vivo response was dominated by HLA-C-restricted CMV-specific TCR beta clonotypes, which also provided the single most frequent clonotype in two of eight donors.

This clonotype was detected once. There is no known antigen for this receptor. Per-base quality was not reported, and no clone a single base away is much larger than it. A single read offers scant evidence. Reads for this sample came from an Illumina HiSeq 1500. In-frame beta chains were kept once TCRdb had trimmed the public reads at Q25 with fastp and called clones with MiXCR. CDR3 protein sequences are deduplicated, and each keeps its most common genes and DNA. Present in this sample are fewer than 1,000,000 distinct CDR3 sequences, 30% to 40% of which were seen just once. Around 15% of the sample is in the top ten clones.

The receptor was isolated from a human donor in good health (CMV status not recorded). Some clones in this sample may be carry-over from other donors' samples. Rearrangement joined TRBV29-1 to TRBJ1-2; TRBD1 fits 7 bases in the junction. This sample comprised cultured CD8+ T cells from PBMCs, obtained from culture after CMV antigen stimulation. In nucleotide form, the sequence is TGCAGCGTTGATTGGACAGGCGATTTTAACTATGGCTACACCTTC. It translates to CSVDWTGDFNYGYTF. Full variable domain (CDR3 extended with the reference TRBV29-1 and TRBJ1-2 proteins): SAVISQKPSRDICQRGTSLTIQCQVDSQVTMMFWYRQQPGQSLTLIATANQGSEATYESGFVIDKFPISRPNLTFSTLTVSNMSPEDSSIYLCSVDWTGDFNYGYTFGSGTRLTVV.